Listed below are T cell receptor beta chains from one sample, sequenced in a study of beta chain features in type 1 diabetes. Profiling relied on immunoSEQ multiplex PCR, and the TCRdb table lists in-frame clones only, not all of them. The profile shows roughly 370,000 clones, roughly 13% of them singletons. The sample comprised naive CD4+ T cells from blood. The receptors were sampled from a man aged 25-45 years in good health. The CDR3 runs from the conserved cysteine through the conserved F or W. The D gene is left open where the match is weak. Clone size is given for some rows only: seen once, a few or many times, or a class if the clone is expanded.

J | V | size | D | CDR3 | DNA
TRBJ2-3 | TRBV5-4 | . | . | CASSKTYTDTQYF | TGTGCCAGCAGCAAGACCTACACAGATACGCAGTATTTT
TRBJ1-2 | TRBV7-9 | . | . | CASSLGSPNYGYTF | TGTGCCAGCTCGCTCGGCAGCCCCAACTATGGCTACACCTTC
TRBJ2-3 | TRBV7-3 | few | TRBD2 | CASSLREGLGNTQYF | TGTGCCAGCAGCTTAAGGGAGGGCCTTGGAAATACGCAGTATTTT
TRBJ2-1 | TRBV5-4 | . | TRBD2 | CASSSRTSGIYNEQFF | TGTGCCAGCAGCTCCCGGACTAGCGGGATCTACAATGAGCAGTTCTTC
TRBJ1-2 | TRBV19 | . | . | CASSAEVETYGYTF | TGTGCCAGTAGTGCGGAGGTAGAGACATATGGCTACACCTTC
TRBJ1-6 | TRBV4-3 | few | . | CASSQDRISPLHF | TGCGCCAGCAGCCAAGACCGGATTTCACCCCTCCACTTT
TRBJ2-3 | TRBV9 | . | . | CASSVVGGTDTQYF | TGTGCCAGCAGCGTAGTCGGGGGCACAGATACGCAGTATTTT
TRBJ2-1 | TRBV6-1 | few | TRBD2 | CASNVAGGNNEQFF | TGTGCCAGCAACGTAGCGGGGGGGAACAATGAGCAGTTCTTC
TRBJ1-6 | TRBV7-8 | . | . | CASSLPRVSYNSPLHF | TGTGCCAGCAGCTTGCCGCGGGTGTCCTATAATTCACCCCTCCACTTT
TRBJ2-3 | TRBV7-9 | few | TRBD2 | CASSLALAGGASTDTQYF | TGTGCCAGCAGCTTAGCGCTAGCGGGGGGAGCTAGCACAGATACGCAGTATTTT
TRBJ2-4 | TRBV4-1 | . | TRBD2 | CASSQDSQRGARRLGNIQYF | TGCGCCAGCAGCCAAGATTCGCAGCGGGGGGCCCGTCGCCTAGGAAACATTCAGTACTTC
TRBJ2-3 | TRBV18 | few | . | CASSPGADFTDTQYF | TGTGCCAGCTCACCAGGGGCGGACTTCACAGATACGCAGTATTTT
TRBJ2-1 | TRBV11-2 | . | . | CASSFSEGAYNEQFF | TGTGCCAGCAGCTTCTCCGAAGGCGCCTACAATGAGCAGTTCTTC
TRBJ2-3 | TRBV7-6 | few | TRBD2 | CASSSIAGGRTDTQYF | TGTGCCAGCAGCTCGATAGCGGGGGGGCGCACAGATACGCAGTATTTT
TRBJ1-5 | TRBV19 | . | . | CASSGWTAIGQPQHF | TGTGCCAGTAGTGGGTGGACCGCTATCGGGCAGCCCCAGCATTTT
TRBJ2-1 | TRBV5-4 | . | . | CASSFGGRTWDEQFF | TGTGCCAGCAGCTTCGGGGGTCGGACTTGGGATGAGCAGTTCTTC
TRBJ2-3 | TRBV11-3 | few | . | CASSSLDNTQYF | TGTGCCAGCAGCTCGTTGGACAATACGCAGTATTTT
TRBJ1-4 | TRBV7-2 | . | . | CASSRQVFGIEKLFF | TGTGCCAGCAGCAGACAGGTCTTTGGAATTGAAAAACTGTTTTTT
TRBJ1-1 | TRBV29-1 | few | . | CSGSGTEAFF | TGCAGCGGTTCCGGGACTGAAGCTTTCTTT
TRBJ2-1 | TRBV4-3 | . | TRBD2 | CASSQRWASGTYNEQFF | TGCGCCAGCAGCCAACGATGGGCTAGCGGGACCTACAATGAGCAGTTCTTC
TRBJ2-5 | TRBV7-9 | . | . | CASSLGGRTQETQYF | TGTGCCAGCAGCTTAGGTGGACGGACCCAAGAGACCCAGTACTTC
TRBJ1-6 | TRBV7-9 | few | . | CASSPPSLGLVTPLHF | TGTGCCAGCAGCCCCCCTTCTTTGGGCCTAGTAACACCCCTCCACTTT
TRBJ2-1 | TRBV28 | . | TRBD1 | CASGWGGQGLSEQFF | TGTGCCAGCGGATGGGGCGGACAGGGTCTGAGTGAGCAGTTCTTC
TRBJ1-1 | TRBV5-1 | few | . | CASSAGHKNTEAFF | TGCGCCAGCAGCGCGGGACACAAGAACACTGAAGCTTTCTTT
TRBJ1-5 | TRBV27 | few | . | CASSPRGNQPQHF | TGTGCCAGCAGTCCCCGTGGGAATCAGCCCCAGCATTTT
TRBJ1-2 | TRBV18 | few | . | CASSPGHGANYGYTF | TGTGCCAGCTCACCCGGGCACGGAGCTAACTATGGCTACACCTTC
TRBJ1-2 | TRBV5-6 | few | . | CASSHRVVVYGYTF | TGTGCCAGCAGCCACAGGGTGGTGGTCTATGGCTACACCTTC
TRBJ2-5 | TRBV7-2 | few | . | CASSLWEKETQYF | TGTGCCAGCAGCTTATGGGAAAAAGAGACCCAGTACTTC
TRBJ1-5 | TRBV10-2 | few | . | CASSLMNQPQHF | TGCGCCAGCAGTCTGATGAATCAGCCCCAGCATTTT
TRBJ2-1 | TRBV5-4 | . | TRBD1 | CASSPASSYRGKQFF | TGTGCCAGCAGCCCAGCTTCCTCATACAGGGGAAAGCAGTTCTTC
TRBJ1-2 | TRBV7-6 | . | TRBD1 | CASSPPTRGPVEHYGYTF | TGTGCCAGCAGCCCGCCGACAAGGGGGCCGGTGGAACACTATGGCTACACCTTC
TRBJ2-1 | TRBV4-3 | few | . | CASSQDRTSYNEQFF | TGCGCCAGCAGCCAAGATAGAACTTCTTACAATGAGCAGTTCTTC
TRBJ2-5 | TRBV4-1 | . | . | CASSQEVGTQYF | TGCGCCAGCAGCCAAGAAGTCGGGACCCAGTACTTC
TRBJ2-3 | TRBV10-3 | few | TRBD1 | CAIRDPGQGMGTDTQYF | TGTGCCATCAGGGACCCGGGACAGGGGATGGGTACAGATACGCAGTATTTT
TRBJ2-5 | TRBV6-6 | . | . | CASSFEETQYF | TGTGCCAGCAGTTTCGAAGAGACCCAGTACTTC
TRBJ1-4 | TRBV18 | . | . | CASSPMGAQEKLFF | TGTGCCAGCTCACCTATGGGAGCACAAGAAAAACTGTTTTTT
TRBJ2-3 | TRBV20-1 | few | . | CSARDLDTQYF | TGCAGTGCGAGGGATCTCGATACGCAGTATTTT
TRBJ2-5 | TRBV30 | . | . | CARSVPGIQETQYF | TGTGCCCGGAGTGTCCCGGGAATACAAGAGACCCAGTACTTC
TRBJ2-5 | TRBV2 | . | TRBD2 | CASSWGLAETQYF | TGTGCCAGCAGTTGGGGACTAGCGGAGACCCAGTACTTC